The clone carrying this T cell receptor (beta chain) has only a few counts. The germline V gene encodes CDR1 LGHDT and CDR2 YNNKEL (reference sequence). There are 16 residues in the CDR3. V lost 1 base and J lost 4, with 13 bases in between. Measured with immunoSEQ multiplex PCR; TCRdb has only the in-frame clones, and not every one. The data contain 150,000 to 160,000 clones, 80% to 90% of them singletons. These data belong to a study of T cell responses to AZD1222 COVID-19 vaccine. The sequence was obtained from an adult who had recovered from COVID-19. The genes are TRBV3-1 (or the pseudogene TRBV3-2) and TRBJ2-2, with D possibly TRBD2 on 6 matching bases. Sequences were derived from peripheral blood, sampled after recovery from COVID-19. CDR3 sequence reads: CASSQGVGDSTGELFF. CDR3 bases: TGTGCCAGCAGCCAAGGGGTCGGGGACTCCACCGGGGAGCTGTTTTTT.